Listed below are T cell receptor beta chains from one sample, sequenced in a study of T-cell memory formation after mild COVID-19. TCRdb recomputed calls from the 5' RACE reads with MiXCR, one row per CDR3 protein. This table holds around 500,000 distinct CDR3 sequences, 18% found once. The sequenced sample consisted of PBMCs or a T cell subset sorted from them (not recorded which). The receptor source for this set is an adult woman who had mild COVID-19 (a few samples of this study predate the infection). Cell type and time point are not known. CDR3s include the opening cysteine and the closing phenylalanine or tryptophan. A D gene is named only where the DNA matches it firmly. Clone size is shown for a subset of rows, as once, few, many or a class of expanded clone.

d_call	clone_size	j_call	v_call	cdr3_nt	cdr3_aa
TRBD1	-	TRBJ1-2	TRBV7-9	TGTGCCAGCAGCCCACAAGGGACAGGGGGCTATGGCTACACCTTC	CASSPQGTGGYGYTF
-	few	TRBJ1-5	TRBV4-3	TGCGCCAGCAGCCAAGTGTTTAATCAGAACGACAATCAGCCCCAGCATTTT	CASSQVFNQNDNQPQHF
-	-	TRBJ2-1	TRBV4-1	TGCGCCAGCAGCCAAAGAGGTGATTCCTACAATGAGCAGTTCTTC	CASSQRGDSYNEQFF
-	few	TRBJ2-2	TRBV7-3	TGTGCCAGCAGCTCACCGGGACCCTTAACCGGGGAGCTGTTTTTT	CASSSPGPLTGELFF
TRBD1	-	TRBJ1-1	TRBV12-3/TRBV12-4	TGTGCCAGCAGGAAGACAGGGAGGGACACTGAAGCTTTCTTT	CASRKTGRDTEAFF
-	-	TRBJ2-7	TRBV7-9	TGTGCCAGCAGCTCCCCCCCCAGTCACGACGAGCAGTACTTC	CASSSPPSHDEQYF
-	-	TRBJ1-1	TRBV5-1	TGCGCCAGCAGCTTGCGTTGGAGCAACACTGAAGCTTTCTTT	CASSLRWSNTEAFF
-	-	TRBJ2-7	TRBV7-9	TGTGCCAGCAGCTCCCTACCCGGGACCAAGGGGGAATACGAGCAGTACTTC	CASSSLPGTKGEYEQYF
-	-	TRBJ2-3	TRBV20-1	TGCAGTGCCAAAACCTCCGACATCTTCTCAGATACGCAGTATTTT	CSAKTSDIFSDTQYF
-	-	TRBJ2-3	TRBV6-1	TGTGCCAGCAGTGAATCCGTGCGGGGTGCAGATACGCAGTATTTT	CASSESVRGADTQYF
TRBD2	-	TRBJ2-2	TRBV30	TGTGCCTGGAGTACGCGGGGGGCTAGAAGGGAGCTGTTTTTT	CAWSTRGARRELFF
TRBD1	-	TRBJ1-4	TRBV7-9	TGTGCCAGCAGCTTAAGGACAGGGAGCTATGAAAAACTGTTTTTT	CASSLRTGSYEKLFF
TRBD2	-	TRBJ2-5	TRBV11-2	TGTGCCAGCAGCCCCGGACTAGCTGTGGAGACCCAGTACTTC	CASSPGLAVETQYF
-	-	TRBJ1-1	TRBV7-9	TGTGCCAGCAGCTTAGTGCAGGGCGAAGCTTTCTTT	CASSLVQGEAFF
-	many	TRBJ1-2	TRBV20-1	TGCAGTGCTAGAGATTCGGGTCCCGATGGGTACACTAACTATGGCTACACCTTC	CSARDSGPDGYTNYGYTF
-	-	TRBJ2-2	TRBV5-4	TGTGCCAGCAGCTTGTCTGTGACTAACCCCACCGGGGAGCTGTTTTTT	CASSLSVTNPTGELFF
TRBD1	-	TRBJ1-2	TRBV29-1	TGCAGCGTTGATGCGTTGGAGGACAGGGAGACCTATGGCTACACCTTC	CSVDALEDRETYGYTF
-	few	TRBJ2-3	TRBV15	TGTGCCACCTCCGCCTACCCGGCAGATACGCAGTATTTT	CATSAYPADTQYF
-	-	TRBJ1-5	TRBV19	TGTGCCAGTAGTATAGGAGTTAATAGCAATCAGCCCCAGCATTTT	CASSIGVNSNQPQHF
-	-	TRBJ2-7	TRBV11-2	TGTGCCAGCAGCTTAGAGGCTCATCGGGCCTACGAGCAGTACTTC	CASSLEAHRAYEQYF
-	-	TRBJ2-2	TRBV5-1	TGCGCCAGCAGCTTGGCCCTTGGGGGCTCGGACGGGGAGCTGATTTTT	CASSLALGGSDGELIF
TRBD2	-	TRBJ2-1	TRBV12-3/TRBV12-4	TGTGCCAGCAGTCGTCGCGGGGGGGAGCAGTTCTTC	CASSRRGGEQFF
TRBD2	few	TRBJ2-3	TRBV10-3	TGTGCCATCGGTAGCGGGAGGACAGATACGCAGTATTTT	CAIGSGRTDTQYF
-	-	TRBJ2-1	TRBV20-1	TGCAGTGCTAGCCAGGCGGCAAATACCTACAATGAGCAGTTCTTC	CSASQAANTYNEQFF
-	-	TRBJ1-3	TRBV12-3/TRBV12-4	TGTGCCAGCAGGCTAACCTGGACCGGAAACACCATATATTTT	CASRLTWTGNTIYF
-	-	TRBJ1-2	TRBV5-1	TGCGCCAGCAGCCCGAACAGGGATGTAAGGGGCTACACCTTC	CASSPNRDVRGYTF
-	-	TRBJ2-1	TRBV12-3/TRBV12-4	TGTGCCAGCAGCTCCTCGGGGTACAATGAGCAGTTCTTC	CASSSSGYNEQFF
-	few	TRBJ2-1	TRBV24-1	TGTGCCACCAGTGATTTGCACGCTCGGGGGAATGAGCAGTTCTTC	CATSDLHARGNEQFF
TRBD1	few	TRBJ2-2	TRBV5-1	TGCGCCAGCAGCTTAGACAGGGCTGTCACCGGGGAGCTGTTTTTT	CASSLDRAVTGELFF
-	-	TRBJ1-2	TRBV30	TGTGCCTGGAGTGTCTGGAGAGATGGCTACACCTTC	CAWSVWRDGYTF
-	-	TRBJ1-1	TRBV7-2	TGTGCCAGCAGCTTCCCCACAGAGGGCACTGAAGCTTTCTTT	CASSFPTEGTEAFF
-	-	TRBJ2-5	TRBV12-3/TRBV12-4	TGTGCCAGCAGTTTGCGCCTGGTAGGAGAGACCCAGTACTTC	CASSLRLVGETQYF
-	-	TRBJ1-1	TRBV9	TGTGCCAGCAGCGTAGGAGCCGACAGAAACACTGAAGCTTTCTTT	CASSVGADRNTEAFF
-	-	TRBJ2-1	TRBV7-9	TGTGCCAGCAGCTTAGGGCCCCGTGGTGAGCAGTTCTTC	CASSLGPRGEQFF
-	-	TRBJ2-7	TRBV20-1	TGCAGTGCTCCGGGTGGAGACTACGAGCAGTACTTC	CSAPGGDYEQYF
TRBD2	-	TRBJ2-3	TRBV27	TGTGCCAGCAGTTTATCCGCTAGCGGAACCGATAGGGATACGCAGTATTTT	CASSLSASGTDRDTQYF
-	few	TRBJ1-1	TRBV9	TGTGCCAGCAGCGGAAATCGGCCAGGTGAAGCTTTCTTT	CASSGNRPGEAFF
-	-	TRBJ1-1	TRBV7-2	TGTGCCAGCAGCTTGGAAAGGATTAACACTGAAGCTTTCTTT	CASSLERINTEAFF
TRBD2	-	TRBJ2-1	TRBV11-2	TGTGCCATCAGCTTAGGAGCGGGGATTTACAATGAGCAGTTCTTC	CAISLGAGIYNEQFF
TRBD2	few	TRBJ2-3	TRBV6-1	TGTGCCAGCGAGGGACTAGCGGGGGGGAAAACACGAGATACGCAGTATTTT	CASEGLAGGKTRDTQYF
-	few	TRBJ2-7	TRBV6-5	TGTGCCAGCAGTTACTCGACGGCCGGCTCCTACGAGCAGTACTTC	CASSYSTAGSYEQYF
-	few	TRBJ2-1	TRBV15	TGTGCCACCAGCAGAGGAATGGGCAAGTCTTCGTGGAGTGGGCAGTTCTTC	CATSRGMGKSSWSGQFF
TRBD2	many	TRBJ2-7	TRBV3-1	TGTGCCAGCAGCCAAGATGGTGGACTAGAATACTTC	CASSQDGGLEYF
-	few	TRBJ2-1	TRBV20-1	TGCAGTGCTAGTGGCATGGATGAGCAGTTCTTC	CSASGMDEQFF
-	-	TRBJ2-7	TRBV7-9	TGTGCCAGCAGCTTAGTTAACGACCCTCACGAGCAGTACTTC	CASSLVNDPHEQYF
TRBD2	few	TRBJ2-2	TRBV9	TGTGCCAGCCGCGGGGGGAACACCGGGGAGCTGTTTTTT	CASRGGNTGELFF
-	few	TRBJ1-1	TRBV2	TGTGCCAGCAGTGAAGTTCTCAGGGAGGAGACTGAAGCTTTCTTT	CASSEVLREETEAFF
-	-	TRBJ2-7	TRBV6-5	TGTGCCAGCAGTTACACAGAATCCTCCGAGCAGTACTTC	CASSYTESSEQYF
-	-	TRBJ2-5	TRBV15	TGTGCCACCAGCAGAGACGGGGCCCACCAAGAGACCCAGTACTTC	CATSRDGAHQETQYF
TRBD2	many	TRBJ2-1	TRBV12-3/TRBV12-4	TGTGCCAGCAGCGGACTAGCGGGGGGGATCACCTACAATGAGCAGTTCTTC	CASSGLAGGITYNEQFF
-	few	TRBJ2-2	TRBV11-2	TGTGCCAGCAGCACACAGGGTTTCGCCGGGGAGCTGTTTTTT	CASSTQGFAGELFF
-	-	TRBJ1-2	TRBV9	TGTGCCAGCAGCGGCGACAGAAACTATGGCTACACCTTC	CASSGDRNYGYTF
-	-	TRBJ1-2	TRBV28	TGTGCCAGCAGTTTAAACGAGAGAGGCTACACCTTC	CASSLNERGYTF
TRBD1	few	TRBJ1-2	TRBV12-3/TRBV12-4	TGTGCCAGCAGTCGGACAGGGGGCGTCTATGGCTACACCTTC	CASSRTGGVYGYTF
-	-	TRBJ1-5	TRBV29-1	TGCAGCGTGCTTGACAGCCCCAATCAGCCCCAGCATTTT	CSVLDSPNQPQHF